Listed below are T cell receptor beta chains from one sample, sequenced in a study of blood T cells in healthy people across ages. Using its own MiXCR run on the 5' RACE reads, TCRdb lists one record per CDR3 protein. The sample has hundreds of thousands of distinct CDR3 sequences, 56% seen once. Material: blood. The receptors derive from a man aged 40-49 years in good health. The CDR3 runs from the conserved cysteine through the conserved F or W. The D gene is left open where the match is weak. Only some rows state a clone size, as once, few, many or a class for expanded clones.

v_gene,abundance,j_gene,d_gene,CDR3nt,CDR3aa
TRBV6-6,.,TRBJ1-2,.,TGTGCCAGCAGTTACGATCGGGGTTACGGCGGCTACACCTTC,CASSYDRGYGGYTF
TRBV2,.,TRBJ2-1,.,TGTGCCAGCAGGCGGGATGAAAATGAGCAGTTCTTC,CASRRDENEQFF
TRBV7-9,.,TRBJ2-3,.,TGTGCCAGCAGCTCAGGGCGGGACACAGATACGCAGTATTTT,CASSSGRDTDTQYF
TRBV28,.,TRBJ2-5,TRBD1,TGTGCCAGCAGTTGGCACAGGGGGCAAGAGACCCAGTACTTC,CASSWHRGQETQYF
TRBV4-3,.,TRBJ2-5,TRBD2,TGCGCCAGCAGCCAAGATCCGGGACTAGCCGGGGGGGAGACCCAGTACTTC,CASSQDPGLAGGETQYF
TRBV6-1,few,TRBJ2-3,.,TGTGCCAGCAGTGAAGAACAAGGCAGAGGCACAGATACGCAGTATTTT,CASSEEQGRGTDTQYF
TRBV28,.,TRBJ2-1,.,TGTGCCAGCAGTTTAGCGGGATCCAGCCGCTCCTACAATGAGCAGTTCTTC,CASSLAGSSRSYNEQFF
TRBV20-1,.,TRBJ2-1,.,TGCAGTGCTAGAGATACGCATGAGCAGTTCTTC,CSARDTHEQFF
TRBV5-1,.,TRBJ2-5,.,TGCGCCAGCAGCTTGGGGGGTCTTTCGGGACCCAATGAGCAGTACTTC,CASSLGGLSGPNEQYF
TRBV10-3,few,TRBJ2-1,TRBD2,TGTGCCATCAGTGAGTCGGGAGGGCTAGCCGGATTGAATGAGCAGTTCTTC,CAISESGGLAGLNEQFF
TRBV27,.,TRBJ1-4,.,TGTGCCAGCAGTCCGACGGGGGGAGGCGATGAAAAACTGTTTTTT,CASSPTGGGDEKLFF
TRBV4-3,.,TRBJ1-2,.,TGCGCCAGCAGCCTCCAGAGGGCCTATGGCTACACCTTC,CASSLQRAYGYTF
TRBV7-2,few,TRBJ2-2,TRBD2,TGTGCCAGCAGCCAAGCGGGAGCCGGTACCGGGGAGCTGTTTTTT,CASSQAGAGTGELFF
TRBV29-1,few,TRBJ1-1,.,TGCAGCGTCGCCCCAGGGAGAACTGAAGCTTTCTTT,CSVAPGRTEAFF
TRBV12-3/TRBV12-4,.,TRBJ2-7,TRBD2,TGTGCCAGCAGTCCGACTAGCGGGATCTTCGAGCAGTACTTC,CASSPTSGIFEQYF
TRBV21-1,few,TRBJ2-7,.,TGTGCCAGCAGCAACAGCGGGAAACGTAGCTCCTACGAGCAGTACTTC,CASSNSGKRSSYEQYF
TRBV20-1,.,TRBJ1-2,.,TGCAGTGCTAGAGAGCAGGCAGGTTTTGTCGGCTACACCTTC,CSAREQAGFVGYTF
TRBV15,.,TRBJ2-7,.,TGTGCCACCAGCAGAGCACCGGACAGAACCTACGAGCAGTACTTC,CATSRAPDRTYEQYF
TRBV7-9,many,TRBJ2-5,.,TGTGCCAGCAGCTTAGAATTGGAGACCCAGTACTTC,CASSLELETQYF
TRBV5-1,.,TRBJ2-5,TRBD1,TGCGCCAGCAGCTCCCAGACAGGGAGAGAGACCCAGTACTTC,CASSSQTGRETQYF
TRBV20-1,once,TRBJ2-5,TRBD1,TGCAGTGCTCCTACAGGGGGTCCTTCGTCGGGGGAGCAGTACTTC,CSAPTGGPSSGEQYF
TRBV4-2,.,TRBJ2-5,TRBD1,TGTGCCAGCAGCCATGAGATTGGGCCAGGGGGCCCAGAGACCCAGTACTTC,CASSHEIGPGGPETQYF
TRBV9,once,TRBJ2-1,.,TGTGCCAGCAGCGTACAGGGGGGCTACAATGAGCAGTTCTTC,CASSVQGGYNEQFF
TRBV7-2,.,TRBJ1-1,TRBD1,TGTGCCAGCAGCTCCCAGTTGACAGGGATGAAGATCACTGAAGCTTTCTTT,CASSSQLTGMKITEAFF
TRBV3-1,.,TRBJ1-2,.,TGTGCCAGCAGCCAGAGGGGCAGGACATATGGCTACACCTTC,CASSQRGRTYGYTF
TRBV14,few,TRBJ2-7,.,TGTGCCAGCAGCCAAGTTCGAGGGATTGAGCAGTACTTC,CASSQVRGIEQYF
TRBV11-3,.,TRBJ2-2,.,TGTGCCAGCAGCTCCACTATAGACGGGGAGCTGTTTTTT,CASSSTIDGELFF
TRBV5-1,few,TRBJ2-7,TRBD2,TGCGCCAGCAGCTTCTCAGCGGGAGGGAGTGGCGAGCAGTACTTC,CASSFSAGGSGEQYF
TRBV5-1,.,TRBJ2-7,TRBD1,TGCGCCAGCAGCATAGTGTTGGGACAGCCCGAGCAGTACTTC,CASSIVLGQPEQYF
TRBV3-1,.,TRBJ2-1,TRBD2,TGTGCCAGCAGCCAAGGCTCTAGCGGGCCCCTCTACAATGAGCAGTTCTTC,CASSQGSSGPLYNEQFF
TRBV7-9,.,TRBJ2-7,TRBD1,TGTGCCAGCAGCTCCCAGACAGGGGCCGAGCAGTACTTC,CASSSQTGAEQYF
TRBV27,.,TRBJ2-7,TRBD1,TGTGCCAGCAGTGCGGACAGGGGATGCGAGCAGTACTTC,CASSADRGCEQYF
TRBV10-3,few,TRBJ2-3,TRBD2,TGTGCCATCAGTGCCAGGGAGGGAGATACGCAGTATTTT,CAISAREGDTQYF
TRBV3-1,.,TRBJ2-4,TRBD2,TGTGCCAGCAGCTGGACTAGGGACATTCAGTACTTC,CASSWTRDIQYF
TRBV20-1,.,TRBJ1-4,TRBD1,TGCAGTGCTGGAGGACAGGGGGCGGATAATGAAAAACTGTTTTTT,CSAGGQGADNEKLFF
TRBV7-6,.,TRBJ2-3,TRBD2,TGTGCCAGCAGCTTAGCGGGTGGACTAGCGGGAGGGCACGGCGCAGATACGCAGTATTTT,CASSLAGGLAGGHGADTQYF
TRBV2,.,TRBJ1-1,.,TGTGCCAGCAGAGCCGACGGGGGGGGCACTGAAGCTTTCTTT,CASRADGGGTEAFF
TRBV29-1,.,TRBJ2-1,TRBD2,TGCAGCGGGTGGACTAGCGGCTCCTACAATGAGCAGTTCTTC,CSGWTSGSYNEQFF
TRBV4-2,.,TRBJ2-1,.,TGTGCCAGCAGCATACGCTCAAGAGCGGCAAGCTCCTACAATGAGCAGTTCTTC,CASSIRSRAASSYNEQFF
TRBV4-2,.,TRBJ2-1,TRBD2,TGTGCCAGCAGCCGTCGAGGAGGACTAGCGGGTCAAGGGGGCGACAATGAGCAGTTCTTC,CASSRRGGLAGQGGDNEQFF
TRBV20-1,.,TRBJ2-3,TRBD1,TGCAGTGCTTCGGGACAGGGAGATACGCAGTATTTT,CSASGQGDTQYF